The 30 T cell receptor beta chains presented below share a single source sample, sequenced in a study of CD8+ T cells in alopecia areata. The authors extracted RNA and reverse transcribed it into cDNA as the sequencing template. TCRdb keeps only in-frame clones here, not all; method: immunoSEQ multiplex PCR. The sample carries over 150,000 clones, approximately 60% recorded once. Sequencing was performed on CD8+ T cells sorted from blood. Receptor source: a human donor in good health.

The chain uses TRBV5-1 and TRBJ2-1, with 10 bases that match TRBD1. Germline V gene lookup returns CDR1 SGHRS and CDR2 YFSETQ. J gave up 8 bases and V 2 bases, and 7 bases lay outside the gene matches. The length of the CDR3 is 15 residues. For the CDR3, the DNA is TGCGCCAGCAGCTTCACCCGGGACAGGGGCCATGAGCAGTTCTTC. Translation: CASSFTRDRGHEQFF.

There are a few counts of this clone. The CDR3 bases are TGTGCCAGCAGCCGGGAAGTGAGCACCGGGGAGCTGTTTTTT. Encoded protein: CASSREVSTGELFF. The genes are TRBV7-9 and TRBJ2-2, with D tentatively TRBD2 (5 bases). Germline-derived CDR1 and CDR2 are SEHNR and FQNEAQ (reference sequence). Trimming removed 5 bases at V and 4 bases at J, with 11 bases between. CDR3 length equals 14 residues. The variable domain in full, with the rest retrieved from reference TRBV7-9 and TRBJ2-2, is DTGVSQNPRHKITKRGQNVTFRCDPISEHNRLYWYRQTLGQGPEFLTYFQNEAQLEKSRLLSDRFSAERPKGSFSTLEIQRTEQGDSAMYLCASSREVSTGELFFGEGSRLTVL.

The chain joins TRBV7-9 to TRBJ1-2, with TRBD1 matching 7 bases. V was clipped by 2 bases and J by 6 bases; unmatched bases: 9. The CDR3 extends over 15 amino acids. Germline V gene lookup returns CDR1 SEHNR and CDR2 FQNEAQ (reference sequence). CDR3 coding DNA: TGTGCCAGCAGCTTAAACAGGGGTGATTCAGATGGCTACACCTTC. This encodes CASSLNRGDSDGYTF.

The J gene is TRBJ2-3, the V gene TRBV30; 7 positions match TRBD2. The trim removed 5 bases at V and 7 bases at J, leaving 12 bases unmatched. The CDR3 has 14 amino acids. Looked up from germline, CDR1 is GTSNPN and CDR2 is SVGIG (reference sequence). The CDR3 DNA reads TGTGCCTGGGACAGCGGGGTACTTTCGAATACGCAGTATTTT. This translates into CAWDSGVLSNTQYF.

This chain links TRBV9 with TRBJ2-1; no clear D. CDR1 is SGDLS and CDR2 is YYNGEE in the germline V gene. V was cut by 0 bases and J by 7 bases, with 14 bases left in between. This CDR3 is 15 amino acids long. CDR3 in amino acids: CASSVGVSWGNEQFF. Written as DNA, the CDR3 is TGTGCCAGCAGCGTAGGTGTATCGTGGGGAAATGAGCAGTTCTTC.

This clone was seen a single time. This chain links TRBV2 with TRBJ2-7; perhaps TRBD1 as D (6 bases). V was pared by 9 bases and J by 2 bases, with 14 bases between. The CDR3 runs to 13 residues. CDR1 SNHLY and CDR2 FYNNEI come from the germline V gene. CDR3 coding DNA: TGTGCCAGTCCACGGGACAACCCCTACGAGCAGTACTTC. Translating it yields CASPRDNPYEQYF.

This clone has just a few counts. This rearrangement joins TRBV11-2 to TRBJ2-5; 8 bases are shared with TRBD2. There are 19 residues in the CDR3. The V segment lost 1 base and the J segment 1 base; nucleotides outside the gene matches: 14. The germline V gene encodes CDR1 SGHAT and CDR2 FQNNGV. The DNA of the CDR3 is TGTGCCAGCAGCTTAGGGGGGGGCAGTGAGCGGGAGACCCAAGAGACCCAGTACTTC. Translating gives CASSLGGGSERETQETQYF.

This chain joins TRBV7-6 and TRBJ2-7; a possible D gene is TRBD1 (5 bases). Deletions cut 5 bases from V and 0 bases from J, with 23 bases between. The germline CDR1 and CDR2 sequences are SGHVS and FNYEAQ. The CDR3 sequence is 18 residues long. The chain's CDR3 is CASSPYQGTVLSSYEQYF. For the CDR3, the DNA is TGTGCCAGCAGCCCCTACCAGGGTACTGTATTAAGCTCCTACGAGCAGTACTTC. Using reference TRBV7-6 and TRBJ2-7 for the parts outside the CDR3, the full variable domain is GAGVSQSPRYKVTKRGQDVALRCDPISGHVSLYWYRQALGQGPEFLTYFNYEAQQDKSGLPNDRFSAERPEGSISTLTIQRTEQRDSAMYRCASSPYQGTVLSSYEQYFGPGTRLTVT.

This clone was observed a handful of times. V and J are TRBV27 and TRBJ2-2, with a weak D call TRBD2 (5 bases). This CDR3 is built from 14 residues. Germline lookup yields CDR1 MNHEY and CDR2 SMNVEV (reference sequence). Trimming took 5 bases from V and 0 from J, leaving 7 bases between them. CDR3 residues: CASSVGANTGELFF. CDR3 nucleotides: TGTGCCAGCAGTGTCGGGGCGAACACCGGGGAGCTGTTTTTT.

The rearrangement joins TRBV25-1 to TRBJ2-5, with 12 positions matching TRBD1. Per germline, CDR1 MGHDK and CDR2 SYGVNS. The CDR3 totals 14 residues. J gave up 5 bases and V 6 bases, and 4 bases lay outside the gene matches. Written as DNA, the CDR3 is TGTGCCAGCAGGGGACAGGGGGCGCCGGAGACCCAGTACTTC. Translated: CASRGQGAPETQYF.

The chain uses TRBV29-1 and TRBJ2-2; tentatively, D is TRBD1 (5 bases). V was pared by 1 base and J by 6 bases, with 18 bases between. Germline V gives CDR1 SQVTM, CDR2 ANQGSEA. The CDR3 loop spans 16 amino acids. CDR3 in amino acids: CSVEVRQGRWPGELFF. DNA for the CDR3: TGCAGCGTTGAAGTGCGTCAGGGTCGGTGGCCCGGGGAGCTGTTTTTT.

This clone appeared many times. This CDR3 is also generated by other DNA sequences in the sample. V gene TRBV5-1 combines with J gene TRBJ2-7; 7 nucleotides match TRBD1. V lost 3 bases to trimming and J lost 2 bases; unmatched junction nucleotides: 5. The CDR3 sequence is 14 residues long. Germline V CDR1 and CDR2: SGHRS, YFSETQ. The CDR3 bases are TGCGCCAGCAGCTATCGACAGGGCCCCTACGAGCAGTACTTC. Amino acid sequence: CASSYRQGPYEQYF.

The chain recombines TRBV7-2 with TRBJ1-4; 7 nucleotides agree with TRBD1. The CDR3 consists of 12 residues. The germline CDR1 and CDR2 sequences are SGHTA and FQGNSA. The CDR3: CATRQGSEKLFF. The DNA of the CDR3 is TGTGCGACTCGACAGGGAAGCGAAAAACTGTTTTTT.

This rearrangement joins TRBV25-1 to TRBJ2-4, with 7 bases identical to TRBD1. The CDR3 is made up of 14 amino acids. Trimming at V came to 6 bases and at J to 4 bases, leaving 6 bases not matched to a gene. Looked up from germline, CDR1 is MGHDK and CDR2 is SYGVNS. CDR3 in amino acids: CASSGLTGKNIQYF. In DNA, the CDR3 is TGTGCCAGCAGCGGACTGACAGGGAAAAACATTCAGTACTTC.

This clone has just one count. This sequence joins TRBV15 and TRBJ2-5, with 8 bases aligning to TRBD2. After removal of 0 bases from V and 1 base from J, the junction contained 1 base not matched to a gene. The CDR3 extends over 15 amino acids. Per germline, CDR1 LNHNV and CDR2 YYDKDF (reference sequence). CDR3 coding DNA: TGTGCCACCAGCAGAGATGGGACTAGCCAAGAGACCCAGTACTTC. Residues: CATSRDGTSQETQYF.

This clone was seen a handful of times. V and J are TRBV7-9 and TRBJ2-5; the match to TRBD2 covers 10 bases. This CDR3 comprises 13 residues. With 4 bases clipped from V and 11 bases from J, the junction kept 7 bases outside the gene matches. Germline V gives CDR1 SEHNR, CDR2 FQNEAQ (reference sequence). This chain's CDR3 is CASSSGLAYEQYF. CDR3 coding DNA: TGTGCCAGCAGCTCGGGACTAGCGTATGAGCAGTACTTC.

The V gene is TRBV4-1, the J gene TRBJ2-7; D is undetermined. The CDR3 covers 12 residues. Germline V CDR1 and CDR2: MGHRA, YSYEKL. Trimming removed 2 bases at V and 6 bases at J, with 8 bases between. The CDR3 DNA follows: TGCGCCAGCAGCCAACTCAGTGGCGAGCAGTACTTC. Amino acid sequence: CASSQLSGEQYF.

The genes are TRBV13 and TRBJ1-1, with TRBD1 identical over 9 bases. V was clipped by 0 bases and J by 4 bases; unmatched bases: 3. Germline assignment: CDR1 PRHDT and CDR2 FYEKMQ (reference sequence). This CDR3 contains 15 residues. The CDR3 spells CASSLGRDRVTEAFF. The DNA for the CDR3 is TGTGCCAGCAGCTTAGGCCGGGACAGGGTCACTGAAGCTTTCTTT. Full variable domain (outside the CDR3, taken from reference TRBV13 and TRBJ1-1): AAGVIQSPRHLIKEKRETATLKCYPIPRHDTVYWYQQGPGQDPQFLISFYEKMQSDKGSIPDRFSAQQFSDYHSELNMSSLELGDSALYFCASSLGRDRVTEAFFGQGTRLTVV.

This clone appeared a few times. V usage is TRBV5-4 and J usage is TRBJ1-1; tentatively, D is TRBD1 (5 bases). CDR1 and CDR2 (germline): SGHNT, YYREEE (reference sequence). The V end was cut by 6 bases, the J end by 4 bases, with 13 bases between. CDR3 size: 13 residues. DNA for the CDR3: TGTGCCAGCACATGGACGGGGGGCACTGAAGCTTTCTTT. Translating it yields CASTWTGGTEAFF.

This clone was observed a few times. The DNA of the CDR3 is TGTGCCAGCAGCTTAGGCCGGGGGCCCAGGCCCCGCCAAGAGACCCAGTACTTC. Its translation is CASSLGRGPRPRQETQYF. V is TRBV13 and J is TRBJ2-5; D possibly uses TRBD1 or TRBD2 (6 bases each). The CDR3 contains 18 residues. Germline V gives CDR1 PRHDT, CDR2 FYEKMQ (reference sequence). Trimming pared 0 bases from V and 1 base from J, leaving 18 bases between.

V gene TRBV5-6 combines with J gene TRBJ1-2; the match to TRBD1 covers 10 bases. This CDR3 spans 17 amino acids. The V and J ends lost 4 bases and 2 bases, in that order; junction bases with no gene match: 11. The germline CDR1 and CDR2 sequences are SGHDT and YYEEEE. As DNA, the CDR3 is TGTGCCAGCAGCCCCCGAGGACAGGGGGGGACCAACTATGGCTACACCTTC. Its protein product is CASSPRGQGGTNYGYTF.

This clone was detected only a few times. The rearrangement uses TRBV29-1 and TRBJ1-4; no reliable D call. This CDR3 region has 14 residues. Germline CDR1 SQVTM, CDR2 ANQGSEA. V gave up 1 base and J gave up 7 bases, with 13 bases separating them. CDR3 sequence reads: CSVEVPSSVEKLFF. The CDR3 coding sequence is TGCAGCGTTGAAGTCCCCAGCTCAGTTGAAAAACTGTTTTTT.

The chain joins TRBV6-5 to TRBJ1-1; no definite D call. Germline V gene sequence: CDR1 MNHEY, CDR2 SVGAGI. V dropped 0 bases and J dropped 5 bases, with 4 bases sitting between them. This CDR3 contains 12 residues. The DNA of the CDR3 is TGTGCCAGCAGTTACTCGAGGACTGAAGCTTTCTTT. Translating gives CASSYSRTEAFF.

This clone was seen only a few times. The chain recombines TRBV4-1 with TRBJ2-1; 14 bases are shared with TRBD2. The CDR3 length is 18 residues. The junction had 2 bases not matched to a gene; V was cut back by 1 base and J by 0 bases. Per the germline V gene, CDR1 is MGHRA and CDR2 is YSYEKL. CDR3 sequence reads: CASSQGLAGGYSYNEQFF. Here the CDR3 DNA reads TGCGCCAGCAGCCAAGGACTAGCGGGGGGGTACTCCTACAATGAGCAGTTCTTC.

The CDR3 spells CASSLDDTQYF. The CDR3 nucleotides read TGTGCCAGCAGTCTTGACGATACGCAGTATTTT. V usage is TRBV5-6 and J usage is TRBJ2-3, with unresolved D. Between the trimmed V and J ends, which lost 5 bases and 6 bases, there was a span of 7 bases. The CDR3 loop spans 11 amino acids. Germline CDR1 reads SGHDT; CDR2 reads YYEEEE. Based on the CDR3 plus reference TRBV5-6 and TRBJ2-3, the full variable domain is DAGVTQSPTHLIKTRGQQVTLRCSPKSGHDTVSWYQQALGQGPQFIFQYYEEEERQRGNFPDRFSGHQFPNYSSELNVNALLLGDSALYLCASSLDDTQYFGPGTRLTVL.

The chain recombines TRBV29-1 with TRBJ2-7; 8 bases are a match to TRBD1. From germline, CDR1 is SQVTM and CDR2 ANQGSEA. Trimming took 0 bases from V and 7 from J; bases not matched to a gene: 8. This CDR3 spans 14 amino acids. The CDR3 nucleotides read TGCAGCGTTGAAGATGCGGCCAGGGGGCGAGAGCAGTACTTC. It specifies CSVEDAARGREQYF.

V and J are TRBV9 and TRBJ1-2, with TRBD1 matching 8 bases. Losses at the gene ends were 1 base for V and 3 bases for J; bases not matched to a gene: 5. This CDR3 is built from 15 residues. Germline V CDR1 and CDR2: SGDLS, YYNGEE. The CDR3 nucleotides read TGTGCCAGCAGCGTATCGACAGGGGAGTACTATGGCTACACCTTC. As protein: CASSVSTGEYYGYTF.

This chain links TRBV9 with TRBJ1-2, with D hard to call. The CDR3 is 17 residues long. V gave up 6 bases and J gave up 0 bases, with 21 bases separating them. The germline V gene encodes CDR1 SGDLS and CDR2 YYNGEE. The CDR3 loop is CASTPDATAWTNYGYTF. DNA of the CDR3: TGTGCCAGCACCCCCGACGCGACGGCGTGGACTAACTATGGCTACACCTTC.

The chain couples TRBV4-1 to TRBJ2-3; 12 nucleotides agree with TRBD2. Germline CDR1 MGHRA, CDR2 YSYEKL. The CDR3 has 18 amino acids. V trimming: 4 bases; J trimming: 3 bases; junction bases outside the gene matches: 11. This CDR3 is CASSRVYLAGGQTDTQYF. The CDR3 nucleotides read TGCGCCAGCAGCCGCGTGTACCTAGCGGGGGGGCAAACAGATACGCAGTATTTT.

The gene calls are TRBV27 and TRBJ2-1, with 12 bases identical to TRBD2. The CDR3 has 15 residues. Per germline, CDR1 MNHEY and CDR2 SMNVEV (reference sequence). J was trimmed by 7 bases and V by 4 bases; bases with no gene match: 5. CDR3 in DNA: TGTGCCAGCAGTTCCCGACTAGCGGGGGCGAATGAGCAGTTCTTC. Encoded protein: CASSSRLAGANEQFF.